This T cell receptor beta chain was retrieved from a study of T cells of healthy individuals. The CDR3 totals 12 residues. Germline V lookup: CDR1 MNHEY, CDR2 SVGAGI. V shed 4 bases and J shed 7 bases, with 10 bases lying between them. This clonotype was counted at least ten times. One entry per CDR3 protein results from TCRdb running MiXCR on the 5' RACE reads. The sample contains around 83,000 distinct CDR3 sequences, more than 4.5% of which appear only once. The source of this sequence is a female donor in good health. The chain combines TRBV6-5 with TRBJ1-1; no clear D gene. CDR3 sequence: CASSLIGHEAFF. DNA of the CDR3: TGTGCCAGCAGTTTAATTGGGCATGAAGCTTTCTTT.